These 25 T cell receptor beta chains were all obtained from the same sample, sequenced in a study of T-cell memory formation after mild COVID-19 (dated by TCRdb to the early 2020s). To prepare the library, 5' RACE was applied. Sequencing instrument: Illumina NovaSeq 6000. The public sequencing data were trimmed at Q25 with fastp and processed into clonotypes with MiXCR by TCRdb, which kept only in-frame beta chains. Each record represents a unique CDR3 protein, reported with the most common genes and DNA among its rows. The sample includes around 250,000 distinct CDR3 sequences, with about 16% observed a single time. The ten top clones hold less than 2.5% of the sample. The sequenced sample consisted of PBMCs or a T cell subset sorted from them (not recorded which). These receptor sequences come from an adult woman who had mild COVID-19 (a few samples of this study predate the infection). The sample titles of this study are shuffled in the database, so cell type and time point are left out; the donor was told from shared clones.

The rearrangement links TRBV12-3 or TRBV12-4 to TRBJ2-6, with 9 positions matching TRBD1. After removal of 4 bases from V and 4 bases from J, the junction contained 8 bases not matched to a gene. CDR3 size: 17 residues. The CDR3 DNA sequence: TGTGCCAGCAGTTCGACCCGGACAGGGGACGGGGCCAACGTCCTGACTTTC. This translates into CASSSTRTGDGANVLTF.

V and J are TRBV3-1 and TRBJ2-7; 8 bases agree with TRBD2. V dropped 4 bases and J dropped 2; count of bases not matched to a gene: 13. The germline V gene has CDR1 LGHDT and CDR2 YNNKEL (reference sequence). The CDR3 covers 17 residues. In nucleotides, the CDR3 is TGTGCCAGCAGCCCGGGAGGGCCTGCAAAACCTGCCTACGAGCAGTACTTC. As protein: CASSPGGPAKPAYEQYF.

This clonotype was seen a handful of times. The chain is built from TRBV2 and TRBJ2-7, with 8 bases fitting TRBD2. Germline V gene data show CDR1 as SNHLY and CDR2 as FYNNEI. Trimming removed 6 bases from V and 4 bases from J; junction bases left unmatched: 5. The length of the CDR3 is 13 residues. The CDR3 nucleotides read TGTGCCAGCAGCGTCAGCGGGGGATACGAGCAGTACTTC. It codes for CASSVSGGYEQYF.

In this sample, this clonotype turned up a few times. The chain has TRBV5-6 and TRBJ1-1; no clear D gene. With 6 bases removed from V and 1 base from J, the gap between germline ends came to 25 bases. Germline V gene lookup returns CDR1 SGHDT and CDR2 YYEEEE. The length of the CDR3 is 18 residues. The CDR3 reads CASTLRGYSPERNTEAFF. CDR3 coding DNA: TGTGCCAGCACCCTCCGGGGTTACAGCCCCGAGCGGAACACTGAAGCTTTCTTT. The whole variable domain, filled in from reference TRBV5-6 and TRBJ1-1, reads DAGVTQSPTHLIKTRGQQVTLRCSPKSGHDTVSWYQQALGQGPQFIFQYYEEEERQRGNFPDRFSGHQFPNYSSELNVNALLLGDSALYLCASTLRGYSPERNTEAFFGQGTRLTVV.

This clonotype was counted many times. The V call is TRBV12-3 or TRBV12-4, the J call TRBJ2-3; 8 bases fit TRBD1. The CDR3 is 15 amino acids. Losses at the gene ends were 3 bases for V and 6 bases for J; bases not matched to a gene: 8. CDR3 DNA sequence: TGTGCCAGCAGTTTGGGAGACAGGGGAAGGGATACGCAGTATTTT. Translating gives CASSLGDRGRDTQYF.

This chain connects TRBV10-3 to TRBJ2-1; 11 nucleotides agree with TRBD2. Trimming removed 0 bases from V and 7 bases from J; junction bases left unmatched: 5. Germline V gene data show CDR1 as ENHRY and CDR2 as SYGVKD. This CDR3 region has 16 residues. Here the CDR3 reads CAISESIAGGPNEQFF. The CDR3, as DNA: TGTGCCATCAGTGAGTCAATAGCGGGGGGGCCAAATGAGCAGTTCTTC.

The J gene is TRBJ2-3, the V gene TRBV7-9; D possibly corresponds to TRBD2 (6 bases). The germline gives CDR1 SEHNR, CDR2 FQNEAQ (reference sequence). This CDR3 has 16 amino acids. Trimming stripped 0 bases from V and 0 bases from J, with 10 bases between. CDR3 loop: CASSLAGSGSTDTQYF. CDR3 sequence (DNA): TGTGCCAGCAGCTTAGCGGGAAGCGGGAGCACAGATACGCAGTATTTT.

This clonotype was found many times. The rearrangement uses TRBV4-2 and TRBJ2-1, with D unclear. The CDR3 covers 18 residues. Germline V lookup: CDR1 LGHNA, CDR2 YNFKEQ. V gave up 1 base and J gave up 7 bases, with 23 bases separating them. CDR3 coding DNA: TGTGCCAGCAGCCAAGTTCACCGCGCCGATGGAACGTGGAATGAGCAGTTCTTC. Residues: CASSQVHRADGTWNEQFF.

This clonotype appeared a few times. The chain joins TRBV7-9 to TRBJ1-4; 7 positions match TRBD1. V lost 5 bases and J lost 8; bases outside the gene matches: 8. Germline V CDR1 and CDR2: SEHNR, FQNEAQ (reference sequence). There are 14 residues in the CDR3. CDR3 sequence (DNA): TGTGCCAGCAGCGAGACAGGGATCCGGGAAAAACTGTTTTTT. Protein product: CASSETGIREKLFF.

The CDR3: CASSSRTGTGPSGNTIYF. In DNA, the CDR3 is TGTGCCAGCAGCTCCCGGACGGGGACAGGGCCCTCTGGAAACACCATATATTTT. V usage is TRBV7-9 and J usage is TRBJ1-3, with 9 positions matching TRBD1. J gave up 0 bases and V 4 bases, and 10 bases lay outside the gene matches. CDR1 is SEHNR, CDR2 FQNEAQ, per germline (reference sequence). The CDR3 spans 18 residues.

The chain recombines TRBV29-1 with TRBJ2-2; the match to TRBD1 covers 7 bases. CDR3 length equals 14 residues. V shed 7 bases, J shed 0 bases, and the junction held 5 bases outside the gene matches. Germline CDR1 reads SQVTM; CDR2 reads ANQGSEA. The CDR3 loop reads CSAEGQTNTGELFF. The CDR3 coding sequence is TGCAGCGCTGAGGGACAGACGAACACCGGGGAGCTGTTTTTT.

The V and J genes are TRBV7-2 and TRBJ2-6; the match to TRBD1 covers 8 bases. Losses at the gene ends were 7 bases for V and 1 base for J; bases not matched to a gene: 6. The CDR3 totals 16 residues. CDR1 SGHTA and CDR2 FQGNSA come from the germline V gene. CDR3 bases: TGTGCCAGCACCCCGGGGACAGGATCTGGGGCCAACGTCCTGACTTTC. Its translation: CASTPGTGSGANVLTF.

The CDR3 DNA is TGTGCCAGCTCACCTATACAGGGGGAACAGCCCCAGCATTTT. It codes for CASSPIQGEQPQHF. The chain is built from TRBV18 and TRBJ1-5, with TRBD1 matching over 8 bases. Germline V gene lookup returns CDR1 KGHSH and CDR2 LQKENI. The CDR3 sequence is 14 residues long. V was clipped by 3 bases and J by 7 bases; unmatched bases: 5.

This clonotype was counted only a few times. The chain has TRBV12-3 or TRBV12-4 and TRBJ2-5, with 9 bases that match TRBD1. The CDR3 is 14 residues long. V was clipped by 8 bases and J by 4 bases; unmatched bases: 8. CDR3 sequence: CASRGGQGPETQYF. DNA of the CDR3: TGTGCCAGCCGCGGGGGACAGGGCCCAGAGACCCAGTACTTC.

CDR3 region: CASSLEASGGTDTQYF. The DNA for the CDR3 is TGCGCCAGCAGCTTGGAAGCTAGCGGAGGCACAGATACGCAGTATTTT. The J gene is TRBJ2-3, the V gene TRBV5-1, with 7 bases lining up with TRBD2. The CDR3 has 16 residues. The V and J ends lost 0 bases and 1 base, in that order; junction bases with no gene match: 5. Germline CDR1 SGHRS, CDR2 YFSETQ. The variable domain in full, with the rest retrieved from reference TRBV5-1 and TRBJ2-3, is KAGVTQTPRYLIKTRGQQVTLSCSPISGHRSVSWYQQTPGQGLQFLFEYFSETQRNKGNFPGRFSGRQFSNSRSEMNVSTLELGDSALYLCASSLEASGGTDTQYFGPGTRLTVL.

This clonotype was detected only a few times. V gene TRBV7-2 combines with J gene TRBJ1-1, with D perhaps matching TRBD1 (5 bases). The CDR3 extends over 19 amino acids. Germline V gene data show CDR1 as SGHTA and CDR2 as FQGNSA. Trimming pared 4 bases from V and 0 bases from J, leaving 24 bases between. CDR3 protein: CASSSTGWGRTRMNTEAFF. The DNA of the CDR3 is TGTGCCAGCAGCTCAACGGGATGGGGCAGAACACGCATGAACACTGAAGCTTTCTTT.

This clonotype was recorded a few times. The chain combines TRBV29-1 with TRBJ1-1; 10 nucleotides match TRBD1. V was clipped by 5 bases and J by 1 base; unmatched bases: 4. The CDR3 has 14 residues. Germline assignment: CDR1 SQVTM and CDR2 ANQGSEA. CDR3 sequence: CSVLRQGANTEAFF. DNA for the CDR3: TGCAGCGTTCTACGACAGGGGGCGAACACTGAAGCTTTCTTT.

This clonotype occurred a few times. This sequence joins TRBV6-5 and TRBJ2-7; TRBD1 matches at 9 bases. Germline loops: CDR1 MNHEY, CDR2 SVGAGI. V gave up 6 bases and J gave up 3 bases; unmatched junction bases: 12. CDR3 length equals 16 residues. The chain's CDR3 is CASSPWSPGQGYEQYF. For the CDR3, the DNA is TGTGCCAGCAGCCCCTGGAGCCCGGGACAGGGCTACGAGCAGTACTTC.

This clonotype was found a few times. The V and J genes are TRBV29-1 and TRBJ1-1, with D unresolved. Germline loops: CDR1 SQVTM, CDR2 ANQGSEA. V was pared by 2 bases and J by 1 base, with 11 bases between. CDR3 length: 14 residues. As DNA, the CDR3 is TGCAGCGTTGAAAGGAATCTAGCGAACACTGAAGCTTTCTTT. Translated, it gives CSVERNLANTEAFF.

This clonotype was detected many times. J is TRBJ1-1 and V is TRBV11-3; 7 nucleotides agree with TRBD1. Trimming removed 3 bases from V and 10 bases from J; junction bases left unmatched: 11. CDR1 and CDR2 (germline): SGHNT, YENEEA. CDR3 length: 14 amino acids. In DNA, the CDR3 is TGTGCCAGCAGCTTGCGGACAGGCCTAGGTGGAGCTTTCTTT. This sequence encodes CASSLRTGLGGAFF.

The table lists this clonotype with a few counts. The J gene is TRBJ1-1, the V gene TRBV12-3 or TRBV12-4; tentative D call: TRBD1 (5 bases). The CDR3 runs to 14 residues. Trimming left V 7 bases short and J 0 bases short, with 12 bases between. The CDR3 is CASTRDGMNTEAFF. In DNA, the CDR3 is TGTGCCAGCACCAGGGACGGAATGAACACTGAAGCTTTCTTT.

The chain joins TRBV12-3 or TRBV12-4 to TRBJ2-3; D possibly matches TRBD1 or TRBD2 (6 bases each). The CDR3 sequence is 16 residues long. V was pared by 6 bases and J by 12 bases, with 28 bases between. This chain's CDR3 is CASSDWRGNPPAGQYF. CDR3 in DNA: TGTGCCAGCAGCGATTGGAGGGGGAACCCCCCGGCGGGCCAGTATTTT.

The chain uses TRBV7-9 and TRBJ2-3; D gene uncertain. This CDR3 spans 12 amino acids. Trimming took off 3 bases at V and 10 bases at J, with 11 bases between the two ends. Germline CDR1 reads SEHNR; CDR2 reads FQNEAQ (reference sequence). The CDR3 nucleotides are TGTGCCAGCAGCTTGAGGCAGGATTCGCAGTATTTT. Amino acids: CASSLRQDSQYF.

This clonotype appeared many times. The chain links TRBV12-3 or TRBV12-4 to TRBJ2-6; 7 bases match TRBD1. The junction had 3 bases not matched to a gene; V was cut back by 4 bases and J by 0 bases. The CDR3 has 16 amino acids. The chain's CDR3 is CASSSSGGSGANVLTF. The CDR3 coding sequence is TGTGCCAGCAGTTCGTCAGGGGGCTCTGGGGCCAACGTCCTGACTTTC.

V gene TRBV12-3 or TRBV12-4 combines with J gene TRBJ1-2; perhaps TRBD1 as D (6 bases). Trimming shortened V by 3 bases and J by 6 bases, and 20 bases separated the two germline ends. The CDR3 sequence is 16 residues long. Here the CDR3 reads CASSFPGARSRDGYTF. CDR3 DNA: TGTGCCAGCAGTTTTCCAGGGGCCAGAAGTCGGGATGGCTACACCTTC.